The subject of this entry is one T cell receptor beta chain. The antigen is not known. Additional DNA sequences in this sample encode the identical CDR3. The data derive from a study of shared clonotypes between healthy human individuals. Only in-frame clones appear in the TCRdb table, and some are missing; sequencing was by immunoSEQ multiplex PCR. The sample carries 2.5 million or so clones, approximately 92% recorded once. Every donor was a Caucasian adult from Nashville, Tennessee. Germline-derived CDR1 and CDR2 are MNHEY and SVGAGI. Unmatched junction bases numbered 2, after V lost 0 bases and J lost 2 bases. The CDR3 loop spans 15 amino acids. General study points: The small donor group covered limited genetic and exposure diversity.

The receptor comes from a man between 18 and 29 years old in good health. Sequencing was carried out using naive CD4+ T cells sorted from blood. Subset noted: CD45RA+ positively selected. The chain recombines TRBV6-5 with TRBJ2-7; 9 nucleotides align to TRBD1. The DNA of the CDR3 is TGTGCCAGCAGTTACTCGGGGACAGGGCCCTACGAGCAGTACTTC. Translation: CASSYSGTGPYEQYF.